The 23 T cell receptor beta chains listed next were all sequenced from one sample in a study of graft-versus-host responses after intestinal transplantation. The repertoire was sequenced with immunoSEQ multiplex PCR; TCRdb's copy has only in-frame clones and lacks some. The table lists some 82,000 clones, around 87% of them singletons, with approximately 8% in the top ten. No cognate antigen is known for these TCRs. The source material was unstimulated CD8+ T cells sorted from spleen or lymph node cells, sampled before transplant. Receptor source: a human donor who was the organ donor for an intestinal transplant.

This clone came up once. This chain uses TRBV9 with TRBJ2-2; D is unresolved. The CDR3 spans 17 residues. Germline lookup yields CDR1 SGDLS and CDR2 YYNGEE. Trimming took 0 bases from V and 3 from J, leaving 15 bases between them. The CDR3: CASSVAYPGPYTGELFF. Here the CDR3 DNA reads TGTGCCAGCAGCGTAGCTTATCCCGGGCCGTACACCGGGGAGCTGTTTTTT.

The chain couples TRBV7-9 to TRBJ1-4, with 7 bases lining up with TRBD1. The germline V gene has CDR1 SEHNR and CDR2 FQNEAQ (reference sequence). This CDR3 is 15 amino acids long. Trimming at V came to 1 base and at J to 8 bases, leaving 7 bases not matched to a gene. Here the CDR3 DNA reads TGTGCCAGCAGCTTAGTCGGGGGACAGCCCGAAAAACTGTTTTTT. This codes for CASSLVGGQPEKLFF. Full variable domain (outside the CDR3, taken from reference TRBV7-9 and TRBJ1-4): DTGVSQNPRHKITKRGQNVTFRCDPISEHNRLYWYRQTLGQGPEFLTYFQNEAQLEKSRLLSDRFSAERPKGSFSTLEIQRTEQGDSAMYLCASSLVGGQPEKLFFGSGTQLSVL.

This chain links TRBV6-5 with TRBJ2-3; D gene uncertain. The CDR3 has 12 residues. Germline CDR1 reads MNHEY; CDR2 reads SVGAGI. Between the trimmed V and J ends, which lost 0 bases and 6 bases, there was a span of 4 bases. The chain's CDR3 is CASSYSSDTQYF. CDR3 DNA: TGTGCCAGCAGTTACTCTTCGGATACGCAGTATTTT.

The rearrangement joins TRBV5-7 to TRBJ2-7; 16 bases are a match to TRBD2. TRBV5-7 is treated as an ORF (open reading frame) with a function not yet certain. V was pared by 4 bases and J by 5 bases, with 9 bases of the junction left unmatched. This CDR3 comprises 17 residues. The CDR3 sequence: CASSRGTSGGGGNEQYF. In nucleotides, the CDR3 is TGTGCCAGCAGCCGAGGGACTAGCGGGGGGGGTGGGAACGAGCAGTACTTC.

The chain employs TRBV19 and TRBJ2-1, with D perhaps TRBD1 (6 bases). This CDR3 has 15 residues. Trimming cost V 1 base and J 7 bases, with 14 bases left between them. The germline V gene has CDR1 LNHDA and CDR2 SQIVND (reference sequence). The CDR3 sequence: CASSIVRLQGNEQFF. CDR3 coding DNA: TGTGCCAGTAGTATAGTTCGTCTTCAGGGGAATGAGCAGTTCTTC. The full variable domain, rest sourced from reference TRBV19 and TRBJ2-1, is DGGITQSPKYLFRKEGQNVTLSCEQNLNHDAMYWYRQDPGQGLRLIYYSQIVNDFQKGDIAEGYSVSREKKESFPLTVTSAQKNPTAFYLCASSIVRLQGNEQFFGPGTRLTVL.

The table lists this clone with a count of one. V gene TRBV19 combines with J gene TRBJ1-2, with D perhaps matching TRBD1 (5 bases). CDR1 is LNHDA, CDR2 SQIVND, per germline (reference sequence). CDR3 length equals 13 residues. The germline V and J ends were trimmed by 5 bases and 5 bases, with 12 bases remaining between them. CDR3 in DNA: TGTGCCAGTAGTTCCACAGGAGTTTATGGCTACACCTTC. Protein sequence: CASSSTGVYGYTF.

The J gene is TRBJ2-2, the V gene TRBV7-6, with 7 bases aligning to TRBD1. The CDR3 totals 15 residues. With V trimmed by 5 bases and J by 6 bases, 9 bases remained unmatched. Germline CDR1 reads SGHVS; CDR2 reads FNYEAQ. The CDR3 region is CASSPWDSASGELFF. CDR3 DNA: TGTGCCAGCAGCCCTTGGGACAGCGCATCCGGGGAGCTGTTTTTT.

CDR3 nucleotides: TGTGCCAGCACTCTGGGAGTCTCTGGGGCCAACGTCCTGACTTTC. This sequence encodes CASTLGVSGANVLTF. The chain is built from TRBV6-1 and TRBJ2-6; D is perhaps TRBD2 (5 bases). V lost 7 bases and J 0 bases, leaving 10 bases between the germline ends. The CDR3 is 15 residues long. The germline CDR1 and CDR2 sequences are MNHNS and SASEGT.

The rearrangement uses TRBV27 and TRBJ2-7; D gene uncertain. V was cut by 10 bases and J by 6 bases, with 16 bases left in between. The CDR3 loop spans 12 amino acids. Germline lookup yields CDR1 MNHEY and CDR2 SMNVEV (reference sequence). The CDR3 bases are TGTGCCACACGTCGTGGGGTGGGCGAGCAGTACTTC. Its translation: CATRRGVGEQYF.

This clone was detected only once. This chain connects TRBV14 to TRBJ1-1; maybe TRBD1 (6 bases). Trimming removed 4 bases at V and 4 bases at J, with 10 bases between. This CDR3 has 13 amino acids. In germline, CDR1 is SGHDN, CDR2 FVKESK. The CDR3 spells CASSRSGVTEAFF. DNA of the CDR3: TGTGCCAGCAGCCGGTCAGGGGTCACTGAAGCTTTCTTT.

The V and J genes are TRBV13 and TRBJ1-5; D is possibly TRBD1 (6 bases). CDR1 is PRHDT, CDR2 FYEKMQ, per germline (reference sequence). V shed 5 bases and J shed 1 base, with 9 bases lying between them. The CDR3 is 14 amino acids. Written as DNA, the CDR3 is TGTGCCAGCAGCCCCGACAGGAGCAATCAGCCCCAGCATTTT. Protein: CASSPDRSNQPQHF.

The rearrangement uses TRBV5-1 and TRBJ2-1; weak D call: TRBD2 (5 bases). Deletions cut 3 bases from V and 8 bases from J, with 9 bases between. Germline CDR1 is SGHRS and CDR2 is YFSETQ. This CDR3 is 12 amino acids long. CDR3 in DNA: TGCGCCAGCAGCTACGGAGGCCATGAGCAGTTCTTC. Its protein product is CASSYGGHEQFF.

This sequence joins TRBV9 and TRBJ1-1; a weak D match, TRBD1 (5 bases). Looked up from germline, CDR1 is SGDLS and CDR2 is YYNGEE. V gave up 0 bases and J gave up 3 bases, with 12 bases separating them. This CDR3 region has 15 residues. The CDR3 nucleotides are TGTGCCAGCAGCGTAGGCGGGGGGACGGACACTGAAGCTTTCTTT. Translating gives CASSVGGGTDTEAFF.

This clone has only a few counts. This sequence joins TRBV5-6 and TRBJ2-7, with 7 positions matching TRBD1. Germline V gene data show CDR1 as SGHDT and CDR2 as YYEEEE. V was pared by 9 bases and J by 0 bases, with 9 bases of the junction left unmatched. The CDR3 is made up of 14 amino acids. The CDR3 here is CATSATGSSYEQYF. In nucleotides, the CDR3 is TGTGCCACCTCCGCGACAGGGTCCTCCTACGAGCAGTACTTC.

The CDR3, as DNA: TGCGCCAGCAGCTTCCCTTTGGGAGTAGGCAGTAACACCGGGGAGCTGTTTTTT. Translation: CASSFPLGVGSNTGELFF. This rearrangement joins TRBV5-1 to TRBJ2-2; D may be TRBD2 (5 bases). Trimming cost V 2 bases and J 2 bases, with 19 bases left between them. CDR3 size: 18 residues. The V gene's germline CDR1 is SGHRS and CDR2 YFSETQ. Full variable domain (rest looked up from reference TRBV5-1 and TRBJ2-2): KAGVTQTPRYLIKTRGQQVTLSCSPISGHRSVSWYQQTPGQGLQFLFEYFSETQRNKGNFPGRFSGRQFSNSRSEMNVSTLELGDSALYLCASSFPLGVGSNTGELFFGEGSRLTVL.

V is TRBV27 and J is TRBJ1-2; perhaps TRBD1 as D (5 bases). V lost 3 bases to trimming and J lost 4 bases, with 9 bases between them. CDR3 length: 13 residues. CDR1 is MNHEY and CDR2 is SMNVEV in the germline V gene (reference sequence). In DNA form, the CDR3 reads TGTGCCAGCAGTTTCGAGGGGTTCTATGGCTACACCTTC. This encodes CASSFEGFYGYTF.

In DNA form, the CDR3 reads TGTGCCAGCACCCTTAGGGTACAGGGGGGCTATCAGCCCCAGCATTTT. The encoded protein is CASTLRVQGGYQPQHF. The chain joins TRBV2 to TRBJ1-5; 8 bases are a match to TRBD1. After removal of 7 bases from V and 5 bases from J, the junction contained 13 bases not matched to a gene. CDR1 is SNHLY and CDR2 is FYNNEI in the germline V gene. The CDR3 consists of 16 residues.

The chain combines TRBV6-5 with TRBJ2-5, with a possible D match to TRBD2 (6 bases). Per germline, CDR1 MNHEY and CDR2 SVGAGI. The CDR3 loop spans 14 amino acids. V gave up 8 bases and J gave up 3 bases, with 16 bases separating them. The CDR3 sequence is CASAYGGSEETQYF. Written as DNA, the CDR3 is TGTGCCAGCGCGTACGGGGGAAGCGAAGAGACCCAGTACTTC.

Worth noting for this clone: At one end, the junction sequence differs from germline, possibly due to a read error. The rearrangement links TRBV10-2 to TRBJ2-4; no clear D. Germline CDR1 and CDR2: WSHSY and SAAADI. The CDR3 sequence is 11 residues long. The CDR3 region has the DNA TGCGCCAGCAGTGAGTCGTCCCAAGCGCACTTC. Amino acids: CASSESSQAHF.

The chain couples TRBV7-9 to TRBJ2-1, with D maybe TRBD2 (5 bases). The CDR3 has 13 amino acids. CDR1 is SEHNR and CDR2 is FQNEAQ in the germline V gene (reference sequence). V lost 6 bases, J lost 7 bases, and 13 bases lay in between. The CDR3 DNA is TGTGCCAGCAGGGACCCGACGGGAAATGAGCAGTTCTTC. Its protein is CASRDPTGNEQFF.

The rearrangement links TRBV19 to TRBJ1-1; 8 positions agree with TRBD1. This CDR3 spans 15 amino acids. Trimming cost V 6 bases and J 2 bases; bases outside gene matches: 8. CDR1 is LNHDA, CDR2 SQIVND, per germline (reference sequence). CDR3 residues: CASRADRGQNTEAFF. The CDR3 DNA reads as TGTGCCAGTAGAGCCGACAGGGGCCAAAACACTGAAGCTTTCTTT.

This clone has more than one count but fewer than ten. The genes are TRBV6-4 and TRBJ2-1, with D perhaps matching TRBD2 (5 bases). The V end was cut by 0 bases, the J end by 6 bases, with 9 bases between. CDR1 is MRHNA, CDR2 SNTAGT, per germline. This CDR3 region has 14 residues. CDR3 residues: CASSDSETTNEQFF. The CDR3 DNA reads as TGTGCCAGCAGTGACTCTGAGACTACCAATGAGCAGTTCTTC.

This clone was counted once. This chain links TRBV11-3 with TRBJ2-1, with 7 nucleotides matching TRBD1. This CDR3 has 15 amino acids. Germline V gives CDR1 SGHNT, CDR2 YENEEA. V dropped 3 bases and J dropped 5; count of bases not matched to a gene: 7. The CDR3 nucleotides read TGTGCCAGCAGCTTTCGAGGGGGCCCTAACAATGAGCAGTTCTTC. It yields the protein CASSFRGGPNNEQFF.